This entry describes one TCR beta chain. The antigen is not known. The CDR3 loop spans 16 amino acids. With 5 bases removed from V and 3 bases from J, the gap between germline ends came to 19 bases. Germline V gene lookup returns CDR1 SGHAT and CDR2 FQNNGV. The data originate from a study of Ad26.COV2.S vaccination and SARS-CoV-2 variants. Study-wide background: Participants got Ad26.COV2.S intramuscularly, once or twice 56 days apart. The study's findings and limits: Overall T cell responses may have been underestimated by the analyses of TCR breadth and depth. Those who received the vaccine showed greater spike-specific TCR breadth than those given placebo.

Treatment noted: around 19 received Ad26.COV2.S at low or high dose, single or two shots; about 5 received placebo; per-sample allocation not given. After the first vaccine or placebo injection, samples were drawn on day 63. Only in-frame clones appear in the TCRdb table, and some are missing; sequencing was by immunoSEQ multiplex PCR. This sample carries some 250,000 clones, approximately 87% of them seen once, and the ten largest clones take around a tenth. Sequences were derived from peripheral blood, sampled in a trial of Ad26.COV2.S vaccine versus placebo. This TCR derives from a person between 18 and 59 years old who received the Ad26.COV2.S COVID-19 vaccine or a placebo. The chain uses TRBV11-2 and TRBJ2-5, with D perhaps matching TRBD1 (6 bases). CDR3 nucleotides: TGTGCCAGCAGCCGCCTTTTGGGGGACACAGAAGAGACCCAGTACTTC. Translated: CASSRLLGDTEETQYF.